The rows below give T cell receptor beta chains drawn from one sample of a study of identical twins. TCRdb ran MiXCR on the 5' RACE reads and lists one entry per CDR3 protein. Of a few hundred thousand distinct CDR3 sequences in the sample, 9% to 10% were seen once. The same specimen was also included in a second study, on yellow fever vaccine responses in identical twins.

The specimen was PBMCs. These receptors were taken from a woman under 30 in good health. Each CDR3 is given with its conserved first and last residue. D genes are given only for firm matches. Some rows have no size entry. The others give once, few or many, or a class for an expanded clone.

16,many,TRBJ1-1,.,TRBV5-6,TGTGCCAGCAGCTCCCGGGACCGTATCATGAACACTGAAGCTTTCTTT,CASSSRDRIMNTEAFF
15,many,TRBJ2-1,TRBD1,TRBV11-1,TGTGCCAGCAGCCTCCGAGACAGGGGGCGGGATGAGCAGTTCTTC,CASSLRDRGRDEQFF
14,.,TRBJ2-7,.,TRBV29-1,TGCAGCGTTGAAGATGCAGGCAGGGACTACGAGCAGTACTTC,CSVEDAGRDYEQYF
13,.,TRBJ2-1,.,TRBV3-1,TGTGCCAGCAGCCAAGGGCGATCTAGATCTCAGTTCTTC,CASSQGRSRSQFF
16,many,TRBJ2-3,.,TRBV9,TGTGCCAGCAGCGTAACCACGGGAGTTAGCGCAGATACGCAGTATTTT,CASSVTTGVSADTQYF
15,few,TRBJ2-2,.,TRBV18,TGTGCCAGCTCACCACGGCTGGCGGACACCGGGGAGCTGTTTTTT,CASSPRLADTGELFF
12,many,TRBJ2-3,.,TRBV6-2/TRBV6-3,TGTGCCAGCAGTTACTTGCGGGATACGCAGTATTTT,CASSYLRDTQYF
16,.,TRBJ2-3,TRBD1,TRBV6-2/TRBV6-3,TGTGCCAGCAGCAGAAGAGGGGACCGGGACAGGGCTACGCAGTATTTT,CASSRRGDRDRATQYF
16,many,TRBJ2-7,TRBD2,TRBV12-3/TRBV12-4,TGTGCCAGCAGTTTTGGACTAGCGGGAGGAGCCTACGAGCAGTACTTC,CASSFGLAGGAYEQYF
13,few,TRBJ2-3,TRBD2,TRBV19,TGTGCCAGTATTGAGCGGGGGGAAGATACGCAGTATTTT,CASIERGEDTQYF
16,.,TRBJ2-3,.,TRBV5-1,TGCGCCAGCAGCGCCGCATCCAGCGGGTTGACAGATACGCAGTATTTT,CASSAASSGLTDTQYF
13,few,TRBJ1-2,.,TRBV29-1,.,CSAVPASWDGYTF
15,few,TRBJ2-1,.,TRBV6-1,TGTGCCAGCATTCTTCTTCCGACAGAGTATAATGAGCAGTTCTTC,CASILLPTEYNEQFF
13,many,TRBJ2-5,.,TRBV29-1,TGCAGCGTTGCCGCGGGGATCCAGGAGACCCAGTACTTC,CSVAAGIQETQYF
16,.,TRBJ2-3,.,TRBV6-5,TGTGCCAGCAGTTACCGCCCGGTGGACGGCACAGATACGCAGTATTTT,CASSYRPVDGTDTQYF
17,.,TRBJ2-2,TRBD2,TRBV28,TGTGCCAGCTTCGGTCGACTAGCGGTTTTTAACACCGGGGAGCTGTTTTTT,CASFGRLAVFNTGELFF
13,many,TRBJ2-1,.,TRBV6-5,TGTGCCAGCAGTTACCGGGACTACAATGAGCAGTTCTTC,CASSYRDYNEQFF
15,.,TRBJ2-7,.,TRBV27,TGTGCCAGCAGTTTATCCAGGATCAGCTCCTACGAGCAGTACTTC,CASSLSRISSYEQYF
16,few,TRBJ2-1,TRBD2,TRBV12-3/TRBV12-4,TGTGCCAGCAGTTTCATGACTAGCGGGAGTTTCTATGAGCAGTTCTTC,CASSFMTSGSFYEQFF
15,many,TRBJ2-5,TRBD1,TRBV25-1,TGTGCCAGCAGTGAAAACCTCGACAGGGAGGAGACCCAGTACTTC,CASSENLDREETQYF
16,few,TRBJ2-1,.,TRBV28,TGTGCCAGCAGTCCACTCCCGGTGAACGCCTACAATGAGCAGTTCTTC,CASSPLPVNAYNEQFF
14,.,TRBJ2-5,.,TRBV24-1,TGTGCCACCAGTGGTTGGGCGCTAATGGAGACCCAGTACTTC,CATSGWALMETQYF
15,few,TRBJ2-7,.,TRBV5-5,TGTGCCAGCAGCCTGACAGCTGCGAGCTCCTACGAGCAGTACTTC,CASSLTAASSYEQYF
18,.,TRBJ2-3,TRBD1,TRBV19,TGTGCCAGTAGTCCCAGACAGGGGACCTCGGTTTGGGCAGATACGCAGTATTTT,CASSPRQGTSVWADTQYF
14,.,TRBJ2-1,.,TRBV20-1,TGCAGTGCTAGAGATCCGTGGGTAAGCAATGAGCAGTTCTTC,CSARDPWVSNEQFF
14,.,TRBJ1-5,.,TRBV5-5,TGTGCCAGCAGCTTGGATGTAGGAAATCAGCCCCAGCATTTT,CASSLDVGNQPQHF
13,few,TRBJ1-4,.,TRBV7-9,TGTGCCGTTACATTATCAGCTAATGAAAAACTGTTTTTT,CAVTLSANEKLFF